A single sample gave rise to the 9 T cell receptor beta chains below, sequenced in a study of lymphopenia after photon versus proton radiotherapy. Produced via immunoSEQ multiplex PCR; TCRdb's table is partial and in-frame only. The table shows under 25,000 clones, with about 85% occurring only once. The sequencing used peripheral blood, collected from a patient treated with photon-based radiotherapy. These receptors were taken from a man in his sixties with pancreatic cancer.

This clone was seen only once. The chain is built from TRBV7-2 and TRBJ2-7; TRBD1 agrees at 7 bases. The trim removed 1 base at V and 2 bases at J, leaving 5 bases unmatched. The germline V gene encodes CDR1 SGHTA and CDR2 FQGNSA. The length of the CDR3 is 15 residues. CDR3 amino acids: CASSLDRGQTYEQYF. In DNA form, the CDR3 reads TGTGCCAGCAGCTTAGACAGGGGTCAAACCTACGAGCAGTACTTC.

The genes are TRBV20-1 and TRBJ2-1, with D hard to call. Germline CDR1 reads DFQATT; CDR2 reads SNEGSKA (reference sequence). This CDR3 region has 11 residues. Between the trimmed V and J ends, which lost 8 bases and 3 bases, there was a span of 8 bases. The CDR3 DNA reads as TGCAGTTGCCCAGACTACAATGAGCAGTTCTTC. It encodes CSCPDYNEQFF.

This chain links TRBV7-9 with TRBJ1-2; D unresolved. The ends were cut back, 1 base at V and 4 bases at J, with 10 bases in the middle. CDR1 is SEHNR, CDR2 FQNEAQ, per germline (reference sequence). The CDR3 totals 14 residues. For the CDR3, the DNA is TGTGCCAGCAGCTTAGGGAGTACGGCCTATGGCTACACCTTC. It encodes CASSLGSTAYGYTF.

The chain is built from TRBV7-2 and TRBJ2-5, with TRBD2 as a possible D gene (5 bases). Germline V gene lookup returns CDR1 SGHTA and CDR2 FQGNSA. The CDR3 is made up of 13 amino acids. V was pared by 7 bases and J by 3 bases, with 12 bases between. CDR3 nucleotides: TGTGCCAGCAACCCGCGGGCGGAAGAGACCCAGTACTTC. Residues: CASNPRAEETQYF.

The rearrangement links TRBV7-3 to TRBJ1-2, with no clear D. Trimming stripped 6 bases from V and 2 bases from J, with 10 bases between. This CDR3 comprises 13 residues. In germline, CDR1 is SGHTA, CDR2 FQGTGA. CDR3 coding DNA: TGTGCCAGCAGTCCCGACAAAAACTATGGCTACACCTTC. Its translation: CASSPDKNYGYTF.

V usage is TRBV10-2 and J usage is TRBJ2-7; 8 bases line up with TRBD1. CDR3 length equals 14 residues. The V gene end was trimmed by 4 bases and the J gene end by 3 bases; junction bases not matched to a gene: 5. Germline CDR1 WSHSY, CDR2 SAAADI. The DNA for the CDR3 is TGCGCCAGCAGTGTTACACAGGGGGGCTACGAGCAGTACTTC. This translates into CASSVTQGGYEQYF.

This clone appeared once. This chain joins TRBV15 and TRBJ2-6, with a possible D match to TRBD1 (5 bases). V was shortened by 9 bases and J by 2 bases, with 17 bases between the two germline ends. In germline, CDR1 is LNHNV, CDR2 YYDKDF (reference sequence). This CDR3 has 16 residues. The CDR3 nucleotides are TGTGCCACGAATAGGGGAAGCCTGACTGGGGCCAACGTCCTGACTTTC. Its protein product is CATNRGSLTGANVLTF.

The chain employs TRBV7-9 and TRBJ1-1; D not certain. V was trimmed by 2 bases and J by 0 bases, leaving 4 bases between them. The CDR3 has 13 amino acids. CDR1 and CDR2 from the germline V gene are SEHNR and FQNEAQ (reference sequence). The CDR3 DNA reads as TGTGCCAGCAGCTTATCGGTGAACACTGAAGCTTTCTTT. It encodes CASSLSVNTEAFF.

This clone was detected once. This chain's CDR3 is CASSQDPAGRKFF. The CDR3 DNA follows: TGTGCCAGCAGCCAAGATCCTGCAGGGCGGAAGTTCTTC. The chain employs TRBV14 and TRBJ2-1; a weak D match, TRBD1 (5 bases). This CDR3 comprises 13 residues. V lost 0 bases and J 14 bases, leaving 14 bases between the germline ends. Per germline, CDR1 SGHDN and CDR2 FVKESK.